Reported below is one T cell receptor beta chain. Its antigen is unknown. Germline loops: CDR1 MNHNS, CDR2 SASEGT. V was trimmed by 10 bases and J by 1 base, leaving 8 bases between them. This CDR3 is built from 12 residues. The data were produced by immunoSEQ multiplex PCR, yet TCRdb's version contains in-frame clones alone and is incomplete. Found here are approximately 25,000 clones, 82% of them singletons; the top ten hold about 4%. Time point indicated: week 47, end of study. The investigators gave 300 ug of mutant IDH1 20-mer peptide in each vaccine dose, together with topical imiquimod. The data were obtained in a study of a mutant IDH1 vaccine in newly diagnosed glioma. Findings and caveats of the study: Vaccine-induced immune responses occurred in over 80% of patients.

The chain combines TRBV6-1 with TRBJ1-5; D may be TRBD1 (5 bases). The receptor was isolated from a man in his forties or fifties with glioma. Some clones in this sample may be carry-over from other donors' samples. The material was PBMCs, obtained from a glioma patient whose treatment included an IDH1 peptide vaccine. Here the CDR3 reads CATGNSNQPQHF. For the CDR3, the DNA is TGTGCCACAGGGAACAGCAATCAGCCCCAGCATTTT.